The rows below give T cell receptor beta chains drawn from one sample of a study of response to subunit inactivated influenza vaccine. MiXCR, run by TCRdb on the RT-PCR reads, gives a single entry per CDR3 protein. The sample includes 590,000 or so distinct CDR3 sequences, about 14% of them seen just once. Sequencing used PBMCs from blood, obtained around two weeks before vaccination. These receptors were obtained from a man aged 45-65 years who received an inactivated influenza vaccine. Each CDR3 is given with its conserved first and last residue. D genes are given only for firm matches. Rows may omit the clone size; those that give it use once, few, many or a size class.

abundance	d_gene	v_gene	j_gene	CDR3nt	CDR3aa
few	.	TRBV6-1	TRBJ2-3	TGTGCCAGCCGCTCCGGGGCTCTATCGACAGATACGCAGTATTTT	CASRSGALSTDTQYF
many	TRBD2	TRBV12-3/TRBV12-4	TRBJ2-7	TGTGCCAGCAGTTTAAGCGGGGGGACCTACGAGCAGTACTTC	CASSLSGGTYEQYF
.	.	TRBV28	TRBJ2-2	TGTGCCAGCAGGGACAGACCGAACACCGGGGAGCTGTTTTTT	CASRDRPNTGELFF
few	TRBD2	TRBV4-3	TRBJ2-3	TGCGCCAGCAGCCAAGAGGTAGCGGGGGGGGAGTCAGATACGCAGTATTTT	CASSQEVAGGESDTQYF
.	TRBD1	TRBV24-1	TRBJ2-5	TGTGCCACCAGTGATACCGGGACAGGCTATCGGGAGACCCAGTACTTC	CATSDTGTGYRETQYF
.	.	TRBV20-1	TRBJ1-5	TGCAGTGGCCAGTATGGCAATCAGCCCCAGCATTTT	CSGQYGNQPQHF
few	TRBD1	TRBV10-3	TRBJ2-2	TGTGCCATCAGTGATGGGGCAGGGGGCAACACCGGGGAGCTGTTTTTT	CAISDGAGGNTGELFF
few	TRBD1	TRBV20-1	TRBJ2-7	TGCAGTGTGGGACAGGGTAACGAGCAGTACTTC	CSVGQGNEQYF
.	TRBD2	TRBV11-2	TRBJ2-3	TGTGCCAGCAGCCCCGGACTAGCGGGGCCCCCTAGCACAGATACGCAGTATTTT	CASSPGLAGPPSTDTQYF
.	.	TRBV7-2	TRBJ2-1	TGTGCCAGCAGCTTAAGTCGGAGGCTCAATGAGCAGTTCTTC	CASSLSRRLNEQFF
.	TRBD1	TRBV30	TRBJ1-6	TGTGCTTGGAGAACAGGGGGCTATTCACCCCTCCACTTT	CAWRTGGYSPLHF
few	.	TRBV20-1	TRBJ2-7	TGCAGTGCTCCGTTGAGGGAGCAGTACTTC	CSAPLREQYF
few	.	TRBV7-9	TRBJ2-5	TGTGCCAGCAGCCCACGAGAGGGGCGGGGAGAGACCCAGTACTTC	CASSPREGRGETQYF
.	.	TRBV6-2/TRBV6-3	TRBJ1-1	TGTGCCAGCAACCTGGTGGGGGGGCGGACTGAAGCTTTCTTT	CASNLVGGRTEAFF
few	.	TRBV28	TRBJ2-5	TGTGCCCGTTCTAGGCGACAGACCCAGTACTTC	CARSRRQTQYF
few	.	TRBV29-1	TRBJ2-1	TGCAGCTCACGCAGACAGGGTCTGGGGGGTGAGCAGTTCTTC	CSSRRQGLGGEQFF
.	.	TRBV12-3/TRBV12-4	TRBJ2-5	TGTGCCAGCAGTCCGCATACTCAGGAGACCCAGTACTTC	CASSPHTQETQYF
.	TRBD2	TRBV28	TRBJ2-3	TGTGCCAGCAGTTCTTACCCCTCCACTAGCGGGAGTATGTATACGCAGTATTTT	CASSSYPSTSGSMYTQYF
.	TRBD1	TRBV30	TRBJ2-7	TGTGCCTGGAATCGGGACAGGCGATCGGGCGAGCAGTACTTC	CAWNRDRRSGEQYF
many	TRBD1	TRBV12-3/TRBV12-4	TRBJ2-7	TGTGCCAGCAGTGCTCGGGACAGGGGGATCCACGAGCAGTACTTC	CASSARDRGIHEQYF
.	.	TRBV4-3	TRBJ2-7	TGCGCCAGCAGCCAAGATCTTGAGACAGCCCTTCAGCAGTACTTC	CASSQDLETALQQYF
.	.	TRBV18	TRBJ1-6	TGTGCCAGCTCACCGGTCAGGACCTCGTCTGGGTCACCCCTCCACTTT	CASSPVRTSSGSPLHF
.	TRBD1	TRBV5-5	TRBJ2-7	TGTGCCAGCAGCGTGGGACAGGGGGCTGACTACGAGCAGTACTTC	CASSVGQGADYEQYF
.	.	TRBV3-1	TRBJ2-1	TGTGCCTGCAGCCCATTTACCGGTTTTTGGAATGAGCAGTTCTTC	CACSPFTGFWNEQFF
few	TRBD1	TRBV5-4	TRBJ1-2	TGTGCCAGCAGCATGGACAGGGGGCTATATGGCTACACCTTC	CASSMDRGLYGYTF
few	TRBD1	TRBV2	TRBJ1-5	TGTGCCAGCAGTCCGATAGGGACAGGGGATCAGCCCCAGCATTTT	CASSPIGTGDQPQHF
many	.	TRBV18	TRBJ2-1	TGTGCCAGCTCACCACTCCTAGTAGGGACCTACAATGAGCAGTTCTTC	CASSPLLVGTYNEQFF
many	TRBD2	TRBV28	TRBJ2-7	TGTGCCAGCACCCTCGGGGGGGGCGAACAGTACTTC	CASTLGGGEQYF
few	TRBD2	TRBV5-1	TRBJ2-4	TGCGCCAGCAGCTATAGCGGGAGAGGGGACATTCAGTACTTC	CASSYSGRGDIQYF
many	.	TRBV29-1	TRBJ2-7	TGCAGCGTCGGGACTCTAGCCTACGAGCAGTACTTC	CSVGTLAYEQYF
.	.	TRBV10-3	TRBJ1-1	TGTGCCATCAAGGGGTATTCGAACACTGAAGCTTTCTTT	CAIKGYSNTEAFF
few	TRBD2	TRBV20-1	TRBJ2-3	TGCAGTGCTAGCGGGGGGGTTAGCACAGATACGCAGTATTTT	CSASGGVSTDTQYF
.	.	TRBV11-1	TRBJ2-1	TGTGCCAGCAGCCCTCCGGGACTCTTCTTCTACAATGAGCAGTTCTTC	CASSPPGLFFYNEQFF
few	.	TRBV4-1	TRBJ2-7	TGCGCCAGCAGCCCCCGACAGGCCCCCTACGAGCAGTACTTC	CASSPRQAPYEQYF
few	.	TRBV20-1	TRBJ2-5	TGCAGTGCTCCGAGGGACTCCGCAGTGGGGACCCAGTACTTC	CSAPRDSAVGTQYF
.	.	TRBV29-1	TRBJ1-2	TGCAGCGTTGAAGGGACAGCCCGCGACGGCTACACCTTC	CSVEGTARDGYTF
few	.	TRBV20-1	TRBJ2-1	TGCAGTGCCCGAGGCATCTACAATGAGCAGTTCTTC	CSARGIYNEQFF
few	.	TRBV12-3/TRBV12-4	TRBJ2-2	TGTGCCAGCAGTTTGTTGGCGGTGGCCGGGGAGCTGTTTTTT	CASSLLAVAGELFF
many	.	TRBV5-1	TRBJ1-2	TGCGCCAGCAGTTTGATTATAAGGACAACTAACTATGGCTACACCTTC	CASSLIIRTTNYGYTF
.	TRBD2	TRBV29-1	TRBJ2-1	TGCAGCGTTGAAGATCCTTCCGGACTAGCGGGGAATTACTACAATGAGCAGTTCTTC	CSVEDPSGLAGNYYNEQFF
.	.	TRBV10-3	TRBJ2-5	TGTGCCATCAGTGGCCATGGGGGAGAGACCCAGTACTTC	CAISGHGGETQYF
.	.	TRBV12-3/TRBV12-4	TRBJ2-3	TGTGCCAGCCACAAAGGCAGAGGCACAGATACGCAGTATTTT	CASHKGRGTDTQYF
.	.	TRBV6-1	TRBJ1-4	TGTGCCAGCAGTGAAGGATCCAGTAATGAAAAACTGTTTTTT	CASSEGSSNEKLFF
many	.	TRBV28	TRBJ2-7	TGTGCCAGTGACAGGTCGGGGTCCTACGAGCAGTACTTC	CASDRSGSYEQYF
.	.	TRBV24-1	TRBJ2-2	TGTGCCACCAGTGTGTCGTCAGACACCGGGGAGCTGTTTTTT	CATSVSSDTGELFF
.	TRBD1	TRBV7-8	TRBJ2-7	TGTGCCAGCAGCCCATCTCCGGCAGGGGGCTACGAGCAGTACTTC	CASSPSPAGGYEQYF
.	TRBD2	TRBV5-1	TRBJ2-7	TGCGCCAGCAGCGCCCAGCGGGGGGCTAAAACCTACGAGCAGTACTTC	CASSAQRGAKTYEQYF
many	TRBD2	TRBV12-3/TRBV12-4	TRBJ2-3	TGTGCCAGTACGACTAGCGGGGGAGATACGCAGTATTTT	CASTTSGGDTQYF
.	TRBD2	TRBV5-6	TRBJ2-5	TGTGCCAGCAGCTTGGTTGGGACTAGAGAAGAGACCCAGTACTTC	CASSLVGTREETQYF
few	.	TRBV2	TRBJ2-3	TGTGCCAGCAGTGGGGACGGCACAGATACGCAGTATTTT	CASSGDGTDTQYF
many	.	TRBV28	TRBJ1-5	TGTGCCAGCAGTGAAACCAGGGGATATCAGCCCCAGCATTTT	CASSETRGYQPQHF
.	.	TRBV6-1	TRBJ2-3	TGTGCCAGCAGATCGCGGCCTACCCTTGGGACAGATACGCAGTATTTT	CASRSRPTLGTDTQYF
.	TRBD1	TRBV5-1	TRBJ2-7	TGCGCCAGCAGCTTGGGGGACAGGGGGCGTGGGGAGCAGTACTTC	CASSLGDRGRGEQYF
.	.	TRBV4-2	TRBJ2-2	TGTGCCAGCAGCCTCGCGCTCTACAGGGCGGGGGAGCTGTTTTTT	CASSLALYRAGELFF
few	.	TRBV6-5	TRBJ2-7	TGTGCCAGCAGTTACTCTCGGCTGGGCGAGCAGTACTTC	CASSYSRLGEQYF
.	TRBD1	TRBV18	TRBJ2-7	TGTGCCAGCTCGCTGGGACAGTACAACGAGCAGTACTTC	CASSLGQYNEQYF
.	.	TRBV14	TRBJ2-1	TGTGCCAGCAGCCAAGATCTAGCTCGATACTACAATGAGCAGTTCTTC	CASSQDLARYYNEQFF
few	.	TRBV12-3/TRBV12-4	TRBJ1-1	TGTGCCAGCAGTTTAGCGGGTTTCATAGGCACTGAAGCTTTCTTT	CASSLAGFIGTEAFF